This T cell receptor (beta chain) was identified in a study of blood T cell repertoires in COVID-19. About the research overall: COVID-19 samples, acute and convalescent, were from the United States, Italy and Spain. The cDNA or gDNA used as material had been derived from T cells, B-cell-depleted T cells, or PBMCs.

Original handling: Estimation of nucleated cell counts relied on the amplification of reference gene primers. Produced via immunoSEQ multiplex PCR; TCRdb's table is partial and in-frame only. V and J calls and clone size are given by that table; D and trimming were obtained from the DNA. The data contain some 85,000 clones, about 88% of them singletons. With 0 bases clipped from V and 6 bases from J, the junction kept 0 bases outside the gene matches. The CDR3 is 14 residues long. The germline V gene has CDR1 SGHTS and CDR2 YDEGEE. Sequencing was carried out using peripheral blood. The receptor's source is a man over 45 with acute or convalescent COVID-19. The chain combines TRBV5-8 with TRBJ2-2; 9 nucleotides align to TRBD2. The CDR3 reads CASSLGLAAGELFF. The CDR3 region has the DNA TGTGCCAGCAGCTTGGGACTAGCGGCCGGGGAGCTGTTTTTT.